This note documents a single TCR beta chain sequence. Antigen unknown. Given the absence of the conserved phenylalanine or tryptophan at the CDR3 end, a read error is likely. This record belongs to a study of prognosis after radiotherapy for stage I lung cancer. Study-level background: Among several patients the tumors were squamous cell carcinoma, and among about a dozen they were adenocarcinoma. Whole-study results and caveats: Divergent TRBV and TRBJ gene usage has reportedly been observed between patients with and without metastases.

CDR1 MNHNS and CDR2 SASEGT come from the germline V gene. This CDR3 comprises 14 residues. Amplicons of TCR beta CDR3 were generated from genomic DNA by two-round multiplex PCR. Amplification in first-round PCR relied on primers specific to each TRBV and TRBJ gene. TCRdb reanalysed the multiplex PCR reads using MiXCR and keeps one entry per CDR3 protein. There are more than 11,000 distinct CDR3 sequences in the sample; approximately 31% occur only once, and 25% to 30% lies in the top ten. A volume of about 5.5 milliliters of peripheral blood was collected by draw at each of two time points. This receptor was obtained from a donor over 45 with non-small cell lung cancer. The specimen comprised PBMCs, sampled before or after stereotactic body radiation therapy (not recorded which). This sequence joins TRBV6-1 and TRBJ1-5; 8 bases are a match to TRBD1. The CDR3 bases are TGTGCCAGCAGTACGCAGGGGGCGGGACAGCACCAGCATCTT. Its translation: CASSTQGAGQHQHL.